This T cell receptor (beta chain) was documented in a study of shared clonotypes between healthy human individuals. Study summary: The donor group consisted of a couple of women and a few men, aged 18 to 49.

In regard to this clone: Its antigen is unidentified.

Study-level points and caveats: Non-shared clonotypes were found to have lower generation probabilities than the clonotypes that were shared by all four of the sorted-subset donors.

The V and J ends lost 6 bases and 9 bases respectively, with 21 bases between them. The CDR3 is made up of 15 amino acids. In germline, CDR1 is LNHDA, CDR2 SQIVND (reference sequence). Using immunoSEQ multiplex PCR, the repertoire was profiled, and TCRdb retains in-frame clones only, with some absent. The sample yields more than 550,000 clones, over 55% seen once. Donors, without exception, were Caucasian adults residing in Nashville, Tennessee. The rearrangement uses TRBV19 and TRBJ1-5; D unresolved. The sequence was collected from a woman aged 25 to 39 in good health. Source material: memory CD4+ T cells sorted from blood. The subset here: CD45RA-negative fraction. CDR3 in amino acids: CASSSGEGAKGPQHF. The CDR3 DNA reads TGTGCCAGTAGCTCCGGGGAGGGAGCTAAGGGGCCCCAGCATTTT.